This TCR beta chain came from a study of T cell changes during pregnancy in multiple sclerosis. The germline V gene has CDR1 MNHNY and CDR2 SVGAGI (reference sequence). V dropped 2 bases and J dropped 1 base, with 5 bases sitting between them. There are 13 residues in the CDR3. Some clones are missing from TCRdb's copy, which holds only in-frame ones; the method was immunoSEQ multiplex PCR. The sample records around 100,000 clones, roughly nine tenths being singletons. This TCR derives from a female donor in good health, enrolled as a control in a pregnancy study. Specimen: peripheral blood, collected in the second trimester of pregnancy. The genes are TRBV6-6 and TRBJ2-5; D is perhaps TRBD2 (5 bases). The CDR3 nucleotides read TGTGCCAGCAGTTACCGGGGCCAAGAGACCCAGTACTTC. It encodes CASSYRGQETQYF.